This entry concerns a single T cell receptor (beta chain). Its antigen is as yet unknown. The source of the sample is a study of CD8 T cells in ankylosing spondylitis. General study results and limits: Certain motif variants had earlier been reported in reactive arthritis synovial fluid and blood.

Construction of TCR beta libraries was performed using quantitative 5'-RACE with molecular barcodes. In TCRdb, the 5' RACE reads were re-called with MiXCR into one record per CDR3 protein. The sample lists approximately 250,000 distinct CDR3 sequences; around 25% were seen once. V lost 2 bases, J lost 0 bases, and 8 bases lay in between. CDR3 size: 15 residues. The germline CDR1 and CDR2 sequences are ENHRY and SYGVKD. The gene calls are TRBV10-3 and TRBJ2-1; no firm D call. The sequenced material came from blood, either unsorted or a sorted T cell fraction (not recorded which). This clonotype originated in a male donor with ankylosing spondylitis or in good health (not recorded which). As DNA, the CDR3 is TGTGCCATCAGTGAGCGGGCGCCCTCCTACAATGAGCAGTTCTTC. Translating it yields CAISERAPSYNEQFF.